These T cell receptor beta chains were read from a single sample in a study of cytomegalovirus exposure and HLA in healthy donors. Assay: immunoSEQ multiplex PCR; the TCRdb copy retains only in-frame clones and omits some. This table holds around 110,000 clones, roughly three quarters found once. The sample was PBMCs. These receptor sequences come from a woman between 18 and 29 years old in good health and CMV-seronegative. The CDR3 runs from the conserved cysteine through the conserved F or W. The order of the fields is V gene, J gene, D gene, clone size, CDR3 DNA, CDR3 protein. D genes are given only for firm matches. Not all rows give a size; the values are once, few, many and, for expanded clones, a class.

V: TRBV5-1
J: TRBJ1-6
D: -
size: -
DNA: TGCGCCAGCAGGATCTTACAGGGTAATTCACCCCTCCACTTT
CDR3: CASRILQGNSPLHF

V: TRBV4-1
J: TRBJ1-2
D: TRBD1
size: -
DNA: TGCGCCAGCAGCCAGGTGCCGGGACAGGAGACTTATGGCTACACCTTC
CDR3: CASSQVPGQETYGYTF

V: TRBV19
J: TRBJ2-2
D: -
size: -
DNA: TGTGCCAGTACCTTCAACACCGGGGAGCTGTTTTTT
CDR3: CASTFNTGELFF

V: TRBV2
J: TRBJ1-2
D: TRBD1
size: -
DNA: TGTGCCAGCAGTGATAACAGGGCGGGCCGACAGGGTTCTTATGGCTACACCTTC
CDR3: CASSDNRAGRQGSYGYTF

V: TRBV18
J: TRBJ1-6
D: TRBD1
size: -
DNA: TGTGCCAGCTCACCGGGACAGGGTGGGTCACCCCTCCACTTT
CDR3: CASSPGQGGSPLHF

V: TRBV14
J: TRBJ1-4
D: -
size: -
DNA: TGTGCCAGCAGCCAAGGACAGACCACAACTAATGAAAAACTGTTTTTT
CDR3: CASSQGQTTTNEKLFF

V: TRBV7-9
J: TRBJ2-7
D: TRBD1
size: -
DNA: TGTGCCAGCAGCGCAGGGGGCTACGAGCAGTACTTC
CDR3: CASSAGGYEQYF

V: TRBV7-9
J: TRBJ1-5
D: TRBD1
size: -
DNA: TGTGCCAGCAGCTTAGCCTCGACAGGGGGCAATCAGCCCCAGCATTTT
CDR3: CASSLASTGGNQPQHF

V: TRBV7-3
J: TRBJ1-1
D: -
size: once
DNA: TGTGCCAGCAGCTTAGGCTCGAACACTGAAGCTTTCTTT
CDR3: CASSLGSNTEAFF

V: TRBV28
J: TRBJ1-4
D: TRBD1
size: -
DNA: TGTGCCAGTCCCCCTCGGGGCAGGGGGCTAGGAACTAATGAAAAACTGTTTTTT
CDR3: CASPPRGRGLGTNEKLFF

V: TRBV10-3
J: TRBJ2-3
D: -
size: -
DNA: TGTGCCATCAAAGTTAGCGGAGATACGCAGTATTTT
CDR3: CAIKVSGDTQYF

V: TRBV19
J: TRBJ1-1
D: -
size: -
DNA: TGTGCCAGTAGTATGGACGGGGGTTATCGGGCTGAAGCTTTCTTT
CDR3: CASSMDGGYRAEAFF

V: TRBV5-1
J: TRBJ1-1
D: -
size: -
DNA: TGCGCCAGCAGCCTGTCGCCCTCCGGGACTTCTGAAGCTTTCTTT
CDR3: CASSLSPSGTSEAFF

V: TRBV10-3
J: TRBJ2-1
D: -
size: once
DNA: TGTGCCATCAGTGAGTTACGAGGGCGCTACAATGAGCAGTTCTTC
CDR3: CAISELRGRYNEQFF

V: TRBV7-9
J: TRBJ2-2
D: -
size: -
DNA: TGTGCCAGCAGCCTGCGGGACACCGGGGAGCTGTTTTTT
CDR3: CASSLRDTGELFF

V: TRBV28
J: TRBJ1-5
D: -
size: -
DNA: TGTGCCAGCAGTTTATGGTCGGGTGAGGGTCAGCCCCAGCATTTT
CDR3: CASSLWSGEGQPQHF

V: TRBV10-2
J: TRBJ1-6
D: -
size: -
DNA: TGCGCCAGCAAGGGAGGGCCTAACTATTCACCCCTCCACTTT
CDR3: CASKGGPNYSPLHF

V: TRBV7-9
J: TRBJ1-4
D: TRBD1
size: -
DNA: TGTGCCAGCAGCAGGGGGCAGGCATCAACTAATGAAAAACTGTTTTTT
CDR3: CASSRGQASTNEKLFF

V: TRBV5-1
J: TRBJ2-2
D: -
size: once
DNA: TGCGCCAGCAGCTTGGAATGGTCGAGCACCGGGGAGCTGTTTTTT
CDR3: CASSLEWSSTGELFF

V: TRBV30
J: TRBJ1-5
D: -
size: few
DNA: TGTGCCTGGAGTGTATGGGGGGGCAATCAGCCCCAGCATTTT
CDR3: CAWSVWGGNQPQHF

V: TRBV28
J: TRBJ1-5
D: -
size: -
DNA: TGTGCCAGCAGTTTAACGGTTCGGGGCAATCAGCCCCAGCATTTT
CDR3: CASSLTVRGNQPQHF

V: TRBV15
J: TRBJ1-4
D: -
size: -
DNA: TGTGCCACCAGCAGACGCCGACAGGCTGCAACTAATGAAAAACTGTTTTTT
CDR3: CATSRRRQAATNEKLFF

V: TRBV27
J: TRBJ2-4
D: -
size: few
DNA: TGTGCCAGCAGTCCCCGGGATTCACCGGGGAGGATTCAGTACTTC
CDR3: CASSPRDSPGRIQYF

V: TRBV7-2
J: TRBJ1-2
D: -
size: -
DNA: TGTGCCAGCAGCCCCGGCGCGGGTAACTATGGCTACACCTTC
CDR3: CASSPGAGNYGYTF

V: TRBV29-1
J: TRBJ2-3
D: -
size: -
DNA: TGCAGCGTTGAATCGTCCACAGATACGCAGTATTTT
CDR3: CSVESSTDTQYF

V: TRBV5-1
J: TRBJ1-5
D: -
size: -
DNA: TGCGCCAGCAGCTTGGGCGGGGAAGACAATCAGCCCCAGCATTTT
CDR3: CASSLGGEDNQPQHF

V: TRBV6-1
J: TRBJ2-7
D: -
size: -
DNA: TGTGCCAGCAGCGTAGAGAGGGCCTACGAGCAGTACTTC
CDR3: CASSVERAYEQYF

V: TRBV12-5
J: TRBJ1-1
D: TRBD1
size: -
DNA: TGTGCTAGTGGGAGGACAGGGGGCACTGAAGCTTTCTTT
CDR3: CASGRTGGTEAFF

V: TRBV11-2
J: TRBJ2-7
D: -
size: -
DNA: TGTGCCAGCAGCTTACCGGACTATGACGAGCAGTACTTC
CDR3: CASSLPDYDEQYF

V: TRBV10-3
J: TRBJ1-1
D: -
size: -
DNA: TGTGCCATCAGTGGACAGGCCTTGAGCACTGAAGCTTTCTTT
CDR3: CAISGQALSTEAFF

V: TRBV27
J: TRBJ2-6
D: TRBD1
size: -
DNA: TGTGCCAGCAGTTTAGGGACAGGGGTAGCTGGGGCCAACGTCCTGACTTTC
CDR3: CASSLGTGVAGANVLTF

V: TRBV29-1
J: TRBJ2-1
D: TRBD2
size: -
DNA: TGCAGCGTTCAAGGGACTAGCGGGGGGGTTGGCAATGAGCAGTTCTTC
CDR3: CSVQGTSGGVGNEQFF

V: TRBV13
J: TRBJ2-3
D: TRBD1
size: -
DNA: TGTGCCAGCAGCTCGCGCCCGGGACAGGGAAGCACAGATACGCAGTATTTT
CDR3: CASSSRPGQGSTDTQYF

V: TRBV25-1
J: TRBJ2-3
D: -
size: -
DNA: TGTGCCAGCGGAACAGGGAGTAACACAGATACGCAGTATTTT
CDR3: CASGTGSNTDTQYF

V: TRBV28
J: TRBJ1-4
D: -
size: -
DNA: TGTGCCAGCAGCCGCCTGGGGGGTGGATTTCGTATTGAAAAACTGTTTTTT
CDR3: CASSRLGGGFRIEKLFF

V: TRBV9
J: TRBJ1-2
D: -
size: -
DNA: TGTGCCAGCAGCGTAGATACAGGGCAGGACTATGGCTACACCTTC
CDR3: CASSVDTGQDYGYTF

V: TRBV18
J: TRBJ2-3
D: -
size: -
DNA: TGTGCCAGCTCGCCCCGGACAGTGGATACGCAGTATTTT
CDR3: CASSPRTVDTQYF

V: TRBV6-1
J: TRBJ1-2
D: TRBD1
size: -
DNA: TGTGCCAGCAGTGAAGCGGGAGAACAGGGGCTTTATTATGGCTACACCTTC
CDR3: CASSEAGEQGLYYGYTF

V: TRBV5-1
J: TRBJ2-3
D: -
size: -
DNA: TGCGCCAGCAGCTTCCGGGACACAGATACGCAGTATTTT
CDR3: CASSFRDTDTQYF

V: TRBV19
J: TRBJ2-1
D: -
size: -
DNA: TGTGCCAGTAGTATGCAGGGCTCCTACAATGAGCAGTTCTTC
CDR3: CASSMQGSYNEQFF

V: TRBV29-1
J: TRBJ2-5
D: -
size: -
DNA: TGCGGTGTAGGGGATGAGACCCAGTACTTC
CDR3: CGVGDETQYF

V: TRBV19
J: TRBJ2-5
D: TRBD1
size: once
DNA: TGTGCCAGTAGTCCCAAACCGGGACAGGGCCGTACGGAGACCCAGTACTTC
CDR3: CASSPKPGQGRTETQYF

V: TRBV7-2
J: TRBJ1-5
D: -
size: -
DNA: TGTGCCAGCAGCCCGGACAGAAATCAGCCCCAGCATTTT
CDR3: CASSPDRNQPQHF

V: TRBV28
J: TRBJ1-1
D: -
size: few
DNA: TGTGCCAGCACCAACTCATGGAGCACTGAAGCTTTCTTT
CDR3: CASTNSWSTEAFF

V: TRBV27
J: TRBJ2-7
D: TRBD1
size: -
DNA: TGTGCCAGCAGTTTCTTTAGAGGACAGGGGTTATCCGAGCAGTACTTC
CDR3: CASSFFRGQGLSEQYF

V: TRBV7-8
J: TRBJ1-5
D: TRBD1
size: -
DNA: TGTGCCAGCAGCCCCACTTCCGGGACAGGCCTCAAAATTGGCGATCAGCCCCAGCATTTT
CDR3: CASSPTSGTGLKIGDQPQHF

V: TRBV10-3
J: TRBJ1-1
D: TRBD1
size: -
DNA: TGTGCCATCAGTGTGGGACAGGGGGACACTGAAGCTTTCTTT
CDR3: CAISVGQGDTEAFF

V: TRBV25-1
J: TRBJ2-3
D: -
size: -
DNA: TGTGCCAGCAGTGAAGTCGGTAGGCAGTATTTT
CDR3: CASSEVGRQYF

V: TRBV11-2
J: TRBJ1-4
D: -
size: -
DNA: TGTGCCAGCAGCTACGGAGCAACTAATGAAAAACTGTTTTTT
CDR3: CASSYGATNEKLFF

V: TRBV5-1
J: TRBJ2-5
D: TRBD2
size: -
DNA: TGCGCCAGCAGCTTCGGACTAGCGGGGGGCGAGTTAGAGACCCAGTACTTC
CDR3: CASSFGLAGGELETQYF

V: TRBV6-1
J: TRBJ1-5
D: -
size: -
DNA: TGTGCCAGCAGTGAAGCTTTTCTCAATCAGCCCCAGCATTTT
CDR3: CASSEAFLNQPQHF

V: TRBV7-6
J: TRBJ1-6
D: -
size: -
DNA: TGTGCCAGCAGCTTAGGTGCGGGTTTTAGCTCCTATAATTCACCCCTCCACTTT
CDR3: CASSLGAGFSSYNSPLHF

V: TRBV5-1
J: TRBJ1-1
D: TRBD1
size: few
DNA: TGCGCCAGCAGCTTGGCAGGGGGCGCGGGGATCACTGAAGCTTTCTTT
CDR3: CASSLAGGAGITEAFF

V: TRBV4-2
J: TRBJ2-3
D: TRBD2
size: -
DNA: TGTGCCAGCAGCCACAGAGCGGGGGGGCCATCGGATACGCAGTATTTT
CDR3: CASSHRAGGPSDTQYF

V: TRBV14
J: TRBJ2-3
D: TRBD1
size: -
DNA: TGTGCCAGCAGCCTTAACAGGGGTTTTTTCGCAGATACGCAGTATTTT
CDR3: CASSLNRGFFADTQYF

V: TRBV28
J: TRBJ1-5
D: -
size: once
DNA: TGTGCCAGCAGTCTAACACAGGCACATACGAGAACCAGCAATCAGCCCCAGCATTTT
CDR3: CASSLTQAHTRTSNQPQHF

V: TRBV10-3
J: TRBJ2-7
D: -
size: -
DNA: TGTGCCATCAGTGTAGGGAGGGGGACCTACGAGCAGTACTTC
CDR3: CAISVGRGTYEQYF

V: TRBV7-9
J: TRBJ1-2
D: -
size: -
DNA: TGTGCCAGCAGCCAAATTAACATGGGACAATTGGTTGGCTACACCTTC
CDR3: CASSQINMGQLVGYTF

V: TRBV2
J: TRBJ2-7
D: -
size: -
DNA: TGTGCCAGCAGTGAAAAACGTAGCCCCTACGAGCAGTACTTC
CDR3: CASSEKRSPYEQYF

V: TRBV5-1
J: TRBJ2-1
D: TRBD2
size: -
DNA: TGCGCCAGCAGCTTGGAACTAGCGGGGGGGATTGAGCAGTTCTTC
CDR3: CASSLELAGGIEQFF